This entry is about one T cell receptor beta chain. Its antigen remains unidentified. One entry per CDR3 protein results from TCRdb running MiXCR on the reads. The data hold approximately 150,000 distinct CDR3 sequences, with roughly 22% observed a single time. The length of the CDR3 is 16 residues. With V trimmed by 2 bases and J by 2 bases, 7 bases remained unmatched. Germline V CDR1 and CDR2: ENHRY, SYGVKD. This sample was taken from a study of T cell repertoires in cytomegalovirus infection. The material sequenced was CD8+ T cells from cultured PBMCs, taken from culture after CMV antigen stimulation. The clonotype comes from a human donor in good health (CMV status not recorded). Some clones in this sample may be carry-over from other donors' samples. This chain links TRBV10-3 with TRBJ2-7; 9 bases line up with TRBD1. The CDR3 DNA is TGTGCCATCAGTGAGACCGGACAGGGGAACACCTACGAGCAGTACTTC. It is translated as CAISETGQGNTYEQYF.